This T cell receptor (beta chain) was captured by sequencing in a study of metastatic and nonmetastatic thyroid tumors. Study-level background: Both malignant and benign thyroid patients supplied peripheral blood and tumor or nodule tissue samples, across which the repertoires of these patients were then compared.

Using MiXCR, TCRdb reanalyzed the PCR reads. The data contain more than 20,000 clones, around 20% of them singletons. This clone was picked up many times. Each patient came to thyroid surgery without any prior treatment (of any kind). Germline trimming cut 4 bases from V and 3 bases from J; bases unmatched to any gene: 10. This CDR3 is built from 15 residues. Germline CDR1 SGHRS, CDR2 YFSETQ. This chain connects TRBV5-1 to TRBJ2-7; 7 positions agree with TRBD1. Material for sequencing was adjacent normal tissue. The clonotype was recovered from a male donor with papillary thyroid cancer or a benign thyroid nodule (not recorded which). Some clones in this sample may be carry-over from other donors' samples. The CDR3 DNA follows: TGCGCCAGCAGCGCCCGTGGGACAGAAAGCTACGAGCAGTACTTC. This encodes CASSARGTESYEQYF.